This TCR beta chain was observed in a study of T cell responses to AZD1222 COVID-19 vaccine. The overall study: Second doses at about 4 or about 12 weeks were pooled. General study points: White British people made up most donors, females outnumbered males, and clonal diversity was possibly underestimated. Across spike, vaccine-associated CD4 TCRs were found, dominant at 160-218 and 743-854.

This CDR3 has 14 amino acids. CDR1 is LGHDT, CDR2 YNNKEL, per germline (reference sequence). Trimming removed 0 bases at V and 4 bases at J, with 9 bases between. In the case of this clone: Its matching antigen is unknown.

Repertoires were generated with immunoSEQ multiplex PCR, while TCRdb's copy carries only in-frame clones and drops some. The sample lists about 180,000 clones, about 90% occurring once. The sample consisted of peripheral blood, taken on day 0 of AZD1222 vaccination. This chain connects TRBV3-1 (or the pseudogene TRBV3-2) to TRBJ1-1; a possible D gene is TRBD1 (5 bases). This TCR was recovered from an adult in good health. The CDR3 coding sequence is TGTGCCAGCAGCCAAGATGAGAGGGGCACTGAAGCTTTCTTT. Translating it yields CASSQDERGTEAFF.